These 21 T cell receptor beta chains came from one sample sequenced in a study of T cells in localized non-small cell lung cancer. Data came from immunoSEQ multiplex PCR; TCRdb stores just in-frame clones and leaves some out. This table has around 25,000 clones, roughly 92% appearing once. The source material was peripheral blood, sampled before any cancer treatment. These receptor sequences come from a woman aged 35-75 years with stage I lung adenocarcinoma.

V gene TRBV28 combines with J gene TRBJ2-7; D perhaps matches TRBD2 (5 bases). In germline, CDR1 is MDHEN, CDR2 SYDVKM. The CDR3 runs to 14 residues. Deletions cut 8 bases from V and 0 bases from J, with 14 bases between. The CDR3 loop reads CASGTSGSSYEQYF. CDR3 coding DNA: TGTGCCAGCGGTACTAGTGGAAGCTCCTACGAGCAGTACTTC.

This clone was detected once. V is TRBV10-3 and J is TRBJ2-2, with 7 bases aligning to TRBD2. The junction had 5 bases not matched to a gene; V was cut back by 6 bases and J by 1 base. The CDR3 is 15 residues long. The germline V gene has CDR1 ENHRY and CDR2 SYGVKD. The CDR3 region is CAISPLAVNTGELFF. The CDR3 DNA follows: TGTGCCATCAGCCCCCTAGCGGTGAACACCGGGGAGCTGTTTTTT.

The chain employs TRBV5-1 and TRBJ2-7; 8 bases map to TRBD1. From germline, CDR1 is SGHRS and CDR2 YFSETQ. The CDR3 runs to 14 residues. With 3 bases clipped from V and 6 bases from J, the junction kept 8 bases outside the gene matches. The CDR3 loop is CASSSGDRGGEQYF. CDR3 bases: TGCGCCAGCAGCTCTGGCGACAGGGGCGGCGAGCAGTACTTC.

This sequence joins TRBV6-1 and TRBJ2-1; 7 nucleotides align to TRBD1. J was trimmed by 16 bases and V by 5 bases; bases with no gene match: 8. The CDR3 totals 11 residues. The germline gives CDR1 MNHNS, CDR2 SASEGT. The CDR3 sequence: CASSPRDSQFF. CDR3 in DNA: TGTGCCAGCAGTCCCCGGGACAGTCAATTCTTC.

The chain has TRBV28 and TRBJ2-3; D not resolved. The CDR3 extends over 14 amino acids. The V end lost 3 bases, the J end lost 2 bases, and 9 bases lay between the germline ends. Germline V gene data show CDR1 as MDHEN and CDR2 as SYDVKM. CDR3 DNA sequence: TGTGCCAGCAGTTTGAGGCAGGCCACAGATACGCAGTATTTT. Encoded protein: CASSLRQATDTQYF.

CDR3 amino acids: CASGRTSGMMADTQYF. The CDR3 DNA sequence: TGTGCCAGTGGTAGGACTAGCGGGATGATGGCAGATACGCAGTATTTT. The genes are TRBV9 and TRBJ2-3, with 12 bases identical to TRBD2. The CDR3 covers 16 residues. J was trimmed by 4 bases and V by 8 bases; bases with no gene match: 11. Germline assignment: CDR1 SGDLS and CDR2 YYNGEE. Supplemented by reference TRBV9 and TRBJ2-3, the full variable domain reads DSGVTQTPKHLITATGQRVTLRCSPRSGDLSVYWYQQSLDQGLQFLIQYYNGEERAKGNILERFSAQQFPDLHSELNLSSLELGDSALYFCASGRTSGMMADTQYFGPGTRLTVL.

V usage is TRBV4-1 and J usage is TRBJ2-7; TRBD1 might be the D (5 bases). The V end was cut by 3 bases, the J end by 1 base, with 16 bases between. The CDR3 is made up of 16 amino acids. Germline V gene lookup returns CDR1 MGHRA and CDR2 YSYEKL. The CDR3 DNA sequence: TGCGCCAGCAGCCAGCCGACACAGGCTACATCCTACGAGCAGTACTTC. It translates to CASSQPTQATSYEQYF.

This clone was detected only once. V and J are TRBV5-1 and TRBJ1-1, with D possibly matching TRBD1 (6 bases). The V gene lost 0 bases and the J gene lost 8 bases, with 8 bases spanning the gap. The CDR3 has 12 residues. In germline, CDR1 is SGHRS, CDR2 YFSETQ. Written as DNA, the CDR3 is TGCGCCAGCAGCTTGGGACAGGCCGAAGCTTTCTTT. It encodes CASSLGQAEAFF.

The chain couples TRBV6-4 to TRBJ2-1; the match to TRBD2 covers 13 bases. Germline assignment: CDR1 MRHNA and CDR2 SNTAGT. The CDR3 contains 19 residues. Trimming at V came to 5 bases and at J to 7 bases, leaving 17 bases not matched to a gene. The DNA of the CDR3 is TGTGCCAGCAGTCTTACTAGCGGGAGGGCCGATGGTATACGAAATGAGCAGTTCTTC. Its protein product is CASSLTSGRADGIRNEQFF.

The J gene is TRBJ1-5, the V gene TRBV10-3; a possible D gene is TRBD1 (5 bases). V was clipped by 9 bases and J by 2 bases, with 8 bases between them. CDR3 length: 12 residues. Germline V lookup: CDR1 ENHRY, CDR2 SYGVKD. The CDR3 region is CAIRGGNQPQHF. The CDR3, as DNA: TGTGCCATACGGGGGGGCAATCAGCCCCAGCATTTT.

V is TRBV5-1 and J is TRBJ2-7; TRBD1 agrees at 7 bases. The CDR3 consists of 14 residues. Per the germline V gene, CDR1 is SGHRS and CDR2 is YFSETQ. V was pared by 1 base and J by 2 bases, with 3 bases of the junction left unmatched. This chain's CDR3 is CASSLYRGAYEQYF. DNA for the CDR3: TGCGCCAGCAGCTTGTACAGGGGAGCCTACGAGCAGTACTTC.

The rearrangement uses TRBV2 and TRBJ2-2; D gene unclear. Trimming pared 7 bases from V and 12 bases from J, leaving 18 bases between. CDR1 is SNHLY and CDR2 is FYNNEI in the germline V gene. The CDR3 contains 13 residues. The CDR3 nucleotides are TGTGCCAGCACCGCCGAGTTTTCGTCCCAGCTGTTTTTT. It translates to CASTAEFSSQLFF.

The V gene is TRBV19, the J gene TRBJ1-1; D is possibly TRBD1 (6 bases). Trimming pared 4 bases from V and 1 base from J, leaving 16 bases between. CDR1 is LNHDA and CDR2 is SQIVND in the germline V gene (reference sequence). The CDR3 loop spans 16 amino acids. The CDR3 DNA reads as TGTGCCAGTAGTAGTCCGGGGGCAGCTAAGAACACTGAAGCTTTCTTT. This sequence encodes CASSSPGAAKNTEAFF.

V is TRBV18 and J is TRBJ1-4, with a tentative D call TRBD1 (6 bases). The CDR3 is 15 amino acids. CDR1 and CDR2 (germline): KGHSH, LQKENI. The V end was cut by 3 bases, the J end by 5 bases, with 13 bases between. The chain's CDR3 is CASSPSGQPNEKLFF. CDR3 DNA sequence: TGTGCCAGCTCACCTTCCGGACAGCCGAATGAAAAACTGTTTTTT.

The chain couples TRBV7-2 to TRBJ2-7; D uncertain. CDR3 length equals 13 residues. Per germline, CDR1 SGHTA and CDR2 FQGNSA. V was trimmed by 5 bases and J by 5 bases, leaving 13 bases between them. CDR3 coding DNA: TGTGCCAGCAGCCCGAGTGTGGCGGACGAGCAGTACTTC. Its protein is CASSPSVADEQYF.

The chain is built from TRBV27 and TRBJ2-7, with D tentatively TRBD2 (5 bases). Trimming stripped 5 bases from V and 9 bases from J, with 11 bases between. Germline CDR1 and CDR2: MNHEY and SMNVEV (reference sequence). This CDR3 has 11 residues. In DNA, the CDR3 is TGTGCCAGCAGTGGCGGAGGACGGCAGTACTTC. This codes for CASSGGGRQYF.

The rearrangement uses TRBV5-1 and TRBJ2-2; D is unclear. The V gene's germline CDR1 is SGHRS and CDR2 YFSETQ. Trimming pared 0 bases from V and 4 bases from J, leaving 4 bases between. The CDR3 sequence is 13 residues long. The CDR3 loop is CASSLAPTGELFF. CDR3 nucleotides: TGCGCCAGCAGCTTGGCCCCCACCGGGGAGCTGTTTTTT. Together with reference TRBV5-1 and TRBJ2-2, the CDR3 gives the full variable domain: KAGVTQTPRYLIKTRGQQVTLSCSPISGHRSVSWYQQTPGQGLQFLFEYFSETQRNKGNFPGRFSGRQFSNSRSEMNVSTLELGDSALYLCASSLAPTGELFFGEGSRLTVL.

This clone was detected only once. This rearrangement joins TRBV7-9 to TRBJ1-4; TRBD1 matches 9 bases. The germline CDR1 and CDR2 sequences are SEHNR and FQNEAQ (reference sequence). There are 13 residues in the CDR3. The trim removed 4 bases at V and 8 bases at J, leaving 2 bases unmatched. CDR3 residues: CASSYRGLEKLFF. In DNA form, the CDR3 reads TGTGCCAGCAGCTACAGGGGGCTAGAAAAACTGTTTTTT.

The count of this clone is one. The J gene is TRBJ2-5, the V gene TRBV7-3; TRBD2 matches at 14 bases. Germline trimming cut 5 bases from V and 5 bases from J; bases unmatched to any gene: 4. This CDR3 has 15 amino acids. Germline V CDR1 and CDR2: SGHTA, FQGTGA. The CDR3 DNA reads TGTGCCAGCAGCCGACTAGCGGGAGGGCGGGAGACCCAGTACTTC. This sequence encodes CASSRLAGGRETQYF.

This clone was found once. The V gene is TRBV11-1, the J gene TRBJ1-1, with D tentatively TRBD1 (6 bases). The CDR3 covers 17 residues. Germline CDR1 SGHAT, CDR2 FQDESV (reference sequence). The ends were cut back, 4 bases at V and 0 bases at J, with 18 bases in the middle. The chain's CDR3 is CASSYILTGIMNTEAFF. The CDR3 DNA follows: TGTGCCAGCAGCTACATACTGACAGGCATAATGAACACTGAAGCTTTCTTT.

This chain connects TRBV21-1 to TRBJ2-7; TRBD2 is the table's D call, not checked against the DNA. TRBV21-1 is shown as a pseudogene. This CDR3 is 18 amino acids long. DNA of the CDR3: TGTGCCAGCATTAACCGGGGGACTAGCAGCCCGAGCTCCTACGAGCAGTACTTC. It specifies CASINRGTSSPSSYEQYF.